Given below is one TCR beta chain in context. The CDR3 runs to 17 residues. The germline V and J ends were trimmed by 4 bases and 7 bases, with 25 bases remaining between them. Germline V gene sequence: CDR1 LGHDT, CDR2 YNNKEL (reference sequence). The data were produced by immunoSEQ multiplex PCR, yet TCRdb's version contains in-frame clones alone and is incomplete. The data contain around 64,000 clones, around 80% of them singletons. These data are taken from a study of blood T cell repertoires in COVID-19. This TCR derives from a man aged 60-69 years with acute or convalescent COVID-19. The chain carries TRBV3-1 (or the pseudogene TRBV3-2) and TRBJ1-2; D gene ambiguous. Source material: peripheral blood. In DNA, the CDR3 is TGTGCCAGCAGCCTTTTTCGGACGAGAGCGGCATCACTTGGCTACACCTTC. Encoded protein: CASSLFRTRAASLGYTF.